The next 15 T cell receptor beta chains were all read from a single sample in a study of identifying expanded T cells in peripheral blood. Profiling relied on immunoSEQ multiplex PCR, and the TCRdb table lists in-frame clones only, not all of them. The data show roughly 100,000 clones, 80% to 90% seen once. Source material: blood. The receptors were gathered from a person between 18 and 75 years old in good health.

The rearrangement joins TRBV19 to TRBJ1-2; D unclear. Trimming took off 5 bases at V and 2 bases at J, with 12 bases between the two ends. The length of the CDR3 is 14 residues. The V gene's germline CDR1 is LNHDA and CDR2 SQIVND (reference sequence). The CDR3 region is CASSGSPDNYGYTF. In nucleotides, the CDR3 is TGTGCCAGTAGTGGATCACCCGACAACTATGGCTACACCTTC.

V is TRBV11-3 and J is TRBJ2-2; D call uncertain. There are 16 residues in the CDR3. Trimming left V 3 bases short and J 2 bases short, with 13 bases between. Germline assignment: CDR1 SGHNT and CDR2 YENEEA. CDR3 DNA sequence: TGTGCCAGCAGCTTGGCTTCCAGCCCTAACACCGGGGAGCTGTTTTTT. It specifies CASSLASSPNTGELFF.

The chain carries TRBV7-9 and TRBJ1-2; 7 bases are a match to TRBD1. Per germline, CDR1 SEHNR and CDR2 FQNEAQ (reference sequence). The CDR3 loop spans 14 amino acids. With V trimmed by 4 bases and J by 11 bases, 13 bases remained unmatched. CDR3 nucleotides: TGTGCCAGCAGCTCTCTAAATCGACAGGGAGTGTACACCTTC. Protein sequence: CASSSLNRQGVYTF.

The genes are TRBV9 and TRBJ2-1; 13 bases map to TRBD2. The CDR3 covers 24 residues. Trimming took 4 bases from V and 5 from J; bases not matched to a gene: 30. Germline-derived CDR1 and CDR2 are SGDLS and YYNGEE. The CDR3 nucleotides read TGTGCCAGCAGCTCTCGAGCACCCATCCCGGGACAGGGAACTAGCGGGGGGGCTAACAATGAGCAGTTCTTC. This gives the protein CASSSRAPIPGQGTSGGANNEQFF.

V is TRBV6-5 and J is TRBJ2-2; a possible D gene is TRBD2 (6 bases). CDR1 MNHEY and CDR2 SVGAGI come from the germline V gene. This CDR3 has 14 amino acids. V was pared by 9 bases and J by 5 bases, with 16 bases between. Here the CDR3 reads CASAKSGGTGELFF. CDR3 in DNA: TGTGCCAGTGCGAAATCCGGGGGTACCGGGGAGCTGTTTTTT.

The chain links TRBV7-7 to TRBJ2-5; 8 bases map to TRBD2. CDR1 is SSHAT, CDR2 FNYEAQ, per germline (reference sequence). The junction had 6 bases not matched to a gene; V was cut back by 1 base and J by 5 bases. The CDR3 sequence is 15 residues long. DNA for the CDR3: TGTGCCAGCAGCTTAGGGAGCGGGGGATTGGAGACCCAGTACTTC. This sequence encodes CASSLGSGGLETQYF.

The V and J genes are TRBV27 and TRBJ2-7; TRBD1 is a possible D gene (6 bases). The V end was cut by 3 bases, the J end by 3 bases, with 18 bases between. Germline V gene lookup returns CDR1 MNHEY and CDR2 SMNVEV (reference sequence). The CDR3 is 16 residues long. The CDR3 coding sequence is TGTGCCAGCAGTTTCTCCACAGGGAATATCTTCTACGAGCAGTACTTC. Translating it yields CASSFSTGNIFYEQYF.

The table lists this clone with a count of one. Here the CDR3 DNA reads TGTGCCAGCAGGTGGGGGGCTGACAATGGCTACACCTTC. This translates into CASRWGADNGYTF. The chain couples TRBV6-6 to TRBJ1-2; D possibly corresponds to TRBD1 (6 bases). V was pared by 6 bases and J by 6 bases, with 14 bases between. Germline CDR1 and CDR2: MNHNY and SVGAGI (reference sequence). This CDR3 spans 13 amino acids.

The J gene is TRBJ1-6, the V gene TRBV10-1; 7 bases match TRBD1. The CDR3 length is 13 residues. V shed 4 bases, J shed 8 bases, and the junction held 2 bases outside the gene matches. Germline CDR1 WNHNN, CDR2 SYGVQD (reference sequence). The CDR3 sequence is CASSAQGDSPLHF. Here the CDR3 DNA reads TGCGCCAGCAGTGCCCAGGGGGATTCACCCCTCCACTTT.

The rearrangement uses TRBV7-9 and TRBJ2-6; D might be TRBD1 (5 bases). V was pared by 11 bases and J by 1 base, with 15 bases between. The V gene's germline CDR1 is SEHNR and CDR2 FQNEAQ (reference sequence). The CDR3 runs to 15 residues. The CDR3 coding sequence is TGTGCCTGCCAATTTACAGGTTCTGGGGCCAACGTCCTGACTTTC. Translated, it gives CACQFTGSGANVLTF.

Here the CDR3 reads CASRPTSGTYEQYF. The DNA for the CDR3 is TGTGCCAGCAGACCGACCAGCGGTACCTACGAGCAGTACTTC. The V call is TRBV2, the J call TRBJ2-7, with D maybe TRBD2 (5 bases). CDR3 length: 14 amino acids. V was pared by 6 bases and J by 2 bases, with 14 bases between. Germline V gives CDR1 SNHLY, CDR2 FYNNEI.

This clone was recorded once. The chain joins TRBV6-5 to TRBJ2-1; D remains ambiguous. This CDR3 spans 15 amino acids. Germline V gene lookup returns CDR1 MNHEY and CDR2 SVGAGI. V was shortened by 6 bases and J by 4 bases, with 16 bases between the two germline ends. The CDR3: CASSRLWTDYNEQFF. The CDR3 DNA is TGTGCCAGCAGCCGACTGTGGACGGATTACAATGAGCAGTTCTTC.

This rearrangement joins TRBV5-6 to TRBJ2-5; 7 bases align to TRBD1. Losses at the gene ends were 4 bases for V and 2 bases for J; bases not matched to a gene: 2. Looked up from germline, CDR1 is SGHDT and CDR2 is YYEEEE. This CDR3 region has 13 residues. CDR3 protein: CASSDRVQETQYF. The CDR3 DNA follows: TGTGCCAGCAGCGACAGGGTTCAAGAGACCCAGTACTTC.

This clone was seen a few times. The chain links TRBV28 to TRBJ2-1; D is uncertain. The germline V and J ends were trimmed by 2 bases and 4 bases, with 12 bases remaining between them. The CDR3 consists of 15 residues. Looked up from germline, CDR1 is MDHEN and CDR2 is SYDVKM. The CDR3 DNA is TGTGCCAGCAGTTTAGTGGGGTTTGGGTACAATGAGCAGTTCTTC. Translation gives CASSLVGFGYNEQFF.

This clone has only one observation. This chain joins TRBV5-6 and TRBJ2-7, with 10 positions matching TRBD1. This CDR3 region has 14 residues. The germline V gene encodes CDR1 SGHDT and CDR2 YYEEEE. With V trimmed by 3 bases and J by 5 bases, 5 bases remained unmatched. The CDR3 DNA reads TGTGCCAGCAGCTGGGGGACAGGGGAGAACGAGCAGTACTTC. Its translation: CASSWGTGENEQYF.